This T cell receptor beta chain was profiled in a study of PD-L1 blockade in urothelial cancer. Study-wide context: Most of the 29 patients were men who had bladder-origin urothelial cancer.

The length of the CDR3 is 14 residues. Germline CDR1 and CDR2: SGHRS and YFSETQ. Deletions cut 3 bases from V and 8 bases from J, with 14 bases between. This table comes from immunoSEQ multiplex PCR, and its TCRdb copy is limited to in-frame clones, with some not included. The table has under 35,000 clones, around 89% seen once. Time point defined: peripheral blood 6 weeks after treatment start. This material consisted of PBMCs, taken around atezolizumab (anti-PD-L1) treatment. The V gene is TRBV5-1, the J gene TRBJ2-2; D is perhaps TRBD2 (5 bases). The sequence was collected from a man older than 75 with urothelial cancer. Here the CDR3 reads CASSSDSSRGELFF. In DNA, the CDR3 is TGCGCCAGCAGCTCGGACTCTTCTAGGGGGGAGCTGTTTTTT.